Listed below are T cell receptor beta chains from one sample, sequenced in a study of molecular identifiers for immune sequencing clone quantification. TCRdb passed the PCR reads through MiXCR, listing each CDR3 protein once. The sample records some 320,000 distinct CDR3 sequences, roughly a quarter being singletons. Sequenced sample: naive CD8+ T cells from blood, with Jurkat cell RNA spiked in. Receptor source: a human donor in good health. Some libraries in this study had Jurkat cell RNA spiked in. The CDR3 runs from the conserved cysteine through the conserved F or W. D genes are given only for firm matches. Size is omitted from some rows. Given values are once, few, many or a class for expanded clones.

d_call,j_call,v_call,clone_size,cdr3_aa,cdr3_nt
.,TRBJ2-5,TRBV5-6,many,CASSNSLAPPETQYF,TGTGCCAGCAGCAACTCACTAGCCCCCCCGGAGACCCAGTACTTC
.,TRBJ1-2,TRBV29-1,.,CSVEELGDGYTF,TGCAGCGTTGAGGAGTTGGGGGATGGCTACACCTTC
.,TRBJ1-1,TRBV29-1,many,CSVEDGEAFF,TGCAGCGTTGAAGATGGAGAAGCTTTCTTT
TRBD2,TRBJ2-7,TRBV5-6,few,CASSPPGLGTPYEQYF,TGTGCCAGCAGCCCACCGGGACTAGGAACGCCCTACGAGCAGTACTTC
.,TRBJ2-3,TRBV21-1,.,CASSKGDSGARRDTQYF,TGTGCCAGCAGCAAAGGTGATAGCGGGGCACGTAGAGATACGCAGTATTTT
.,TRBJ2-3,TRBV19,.,CASSTQDLISTDTQYF,TGTGCCAGTAGTACACAGGATTTGATTAGCACAGATACGCAGTATTTT
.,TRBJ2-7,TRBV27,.,CASSPSRTGGKYF,TGTGCCAGCAGCCCATCAAGGACAGGCGGGAAGTACTTC
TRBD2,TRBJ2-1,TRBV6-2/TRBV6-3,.,CASRLTSDSYNEQFF,TGTGCCAGCAGACTGACTAGCGACTCCTACAATGAGCAGTTCTTC
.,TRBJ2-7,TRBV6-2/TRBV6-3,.,CASSFRGSGTYEQYF,TGTGCCAGCAGTTTCAGGGGTAGCGGCACCTACGAGCAGTACTTC
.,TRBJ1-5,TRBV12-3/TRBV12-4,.,CASSTRTDIAPQHF,TGTGCCAGCAGTACGCGGACGGATATTGCGCCCCAGCATTTT
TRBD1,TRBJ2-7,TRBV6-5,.,CASSLGQVTDEQYF,TGTGCCAGCAGTTTGGGACAGGTAACGGACGAGCAGTACTTC
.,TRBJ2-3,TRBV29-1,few,CSAFFLLASSTDTQYF,TGCAGCGCGTTTTTCCTCCTAGCGTCTAGCACAGATACGCAGTATTTT
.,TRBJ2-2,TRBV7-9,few,CASSHLGANTGELFF,TGTGCCAGCAGCCATCTAGGAGCGAACACCGGGGAGCTGTTTTTT
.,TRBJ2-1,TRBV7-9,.,CASSPIPGDSSYNEQFF,TGTGCCAGCAGCCCTATCCCTGGGGATAGCTCCTACAATGAGCAGTTCTTC
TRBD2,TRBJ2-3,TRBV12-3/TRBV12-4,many,CASSLWAGGPTTDTQYF,TGTGCCAGCAGTTTATGGGCGGGGGGTCCGACCACAGATACGCAGTATTTT
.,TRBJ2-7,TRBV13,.,CASSLGHDSLPLEQYF,TGTGCCAGCAGCCTTGGGCATGATTCACTCCCTCTCGAGCAGTACTTC
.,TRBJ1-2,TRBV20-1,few,CSARRSGENYGYTF,TGCAGTGCTAGGAGATCAGGGGAAAACTATGGCTACACCTTC
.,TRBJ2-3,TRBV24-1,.,CATGADTQYF,TGTGCCACCGGGGCAGATACGCAGTATTTT
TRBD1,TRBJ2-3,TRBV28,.,CASSSLITRQGLDTQYF,TGTGCCAGCAGTTCTCTAATAACCCGACAGGGGTTGGATACGCAGTATTTT
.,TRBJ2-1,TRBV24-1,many,CATSDLGTHRDEQFF,TGTGCCACCAGTGATTTAGGGACCCACAGGGATGAGCAGTTCTTC
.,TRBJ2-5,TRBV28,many,CASSTLGRQETQYF,TGTGCCAGCAGTACTCTGGGCAGACAAGAGACCCAGTACTTC
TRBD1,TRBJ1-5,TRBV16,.,CASSQQGGEKNQPQHF,TGTGCCAGCAGCCAACAGGGGGGAGAGAAAAATCAGCCCCAGCATTTT
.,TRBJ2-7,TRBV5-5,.,CARRWARSSGYEQYF,TGCGCCCGCCGCTGGGCCCGTTCGTCCGGGTACGAGCAGTACTTC
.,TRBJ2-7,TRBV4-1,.,CASSQFGAEGFYEQYF,TGCGCCAGCAGCCAATTCGGGGCGGAAGGATTCTACGAGCAGTACTTC
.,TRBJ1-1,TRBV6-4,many,CASTKDRYGLGEAFF,TGTGCCAGCACCAAAGACCGGTACGGGCTAGGTGAAGCTTTCTTT
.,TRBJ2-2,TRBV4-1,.,CASSQPGELFF,TGCGCCAGCAGCCAACCCGGGGAGCTGTTTTTT
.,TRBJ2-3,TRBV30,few,CAWSATGLRTDTQYF,TGTGCCTGGAGTGCAACAGGGTTACGGACAGATACGCAGTATTTT
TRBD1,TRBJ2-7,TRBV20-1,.,CSALGTGGGEQYF,TGCAGTGCTCTCGGGACAGGGGGAGGCGAGCAGTACTTC
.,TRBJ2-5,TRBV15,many,CATSRRRYQETQYF,TGTGCCACCAGCAGAAGGCGGTACCAAGAGACCCAGTACTTC
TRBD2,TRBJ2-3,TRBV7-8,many,CASSFSGGTDTQYF,TGTGCCAGCAGCTTTAGCGGGGGAACAGATACGCAGTATTTT
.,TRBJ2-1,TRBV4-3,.,CASSQDPGTGSEQFF,TGCGCCAGCAGCCAAGACCCCGGGACGGGTAGTGAGCAGTTCTTC
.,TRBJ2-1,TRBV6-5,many,CASSPGLDEQFF,TGTGCCAGCAGTCCGGGTCTCGATGAGCAGTTCTTC